This TCR beta chain is from a study of cytomegalovirus exposure and HLA in healthy donors. Whole-study findings and limits: The study put 150 or so TCR beta chains on its list as cytomegalovirus-associated. Later analysis demonstrated an association between a missense DCLRE1C variant and TCR beta V- and J-gene trimming.

The PCR made use of 60 Vbeta and 13 Jbeta primers. Some clones are missing from TCRdb's copy, which holds only in-frame ones; the method was immunoSEQ multiplex PCR. The data contain 150,000 to 200,000 clones, about 77% of them singletons. This clone has only a few counts. Its antigen is not identified. Donors were ostensibly healthy at sampling, although undocumented immune exposures were probable. Sequencing used PBMCs. The receptor comes from a male donor in good health and CMV-seropositive.

CDR3: CASSQDLSGVSNTGELFF. Written as DNA, the CDR3 is TGCGCCAGCAGCCAAGACCTTAGCGGGGTATCGAACACCGGGGAGCTGTTTTTT. V is TRBV4-3 and J is TRBJ2-2; 8 bases are shared with TRBD2. Per the germline V gene, CDR1 is LGHNA and CDR2 is YSLEER. The CDR3 covers 18 residues. With 0 bases clipped from V and 0 bases from J, the junction kept 6 bases outside the gene matches.